Listed below are T cell receptor beta chains from one sample, sequenced in a study of T cell repertoires in cytomegalovirus infection. TCRdb ran MiXCR on the reads and lists one entry per CDR3 protein. The table lists around 240,000 distinct CDR3 sequences, approximately 22% of them singletons. Input material: CD8+ T cells from PBMCs. The origin of the receptors is a human donor in good health (CMV status not recorded). Some clones in this sample may be carry-over from other donors' samples. CDR3s include the opening cysteine and the closing phenylalanine or tryptophan. A D gene is named only where the DNA matches it firmly. Expanded clones are given a class, and other clones once, few, many or no size at all.

v_call	d_call	clone_size	j_call	cdr3_nt	cdr3_aa
TRBV14	TRBD2	-	TRBJ2-4	TGTGCCAGCAGGCGACCCCTTTGGGAGGGCGCAAGTATAGGGAAAGCCAAAAACATTCAGTACTTC	CASRRPLWEGASIGKAKNIQYF
TRBV5-4	-	many	TRBJ2-7	TGTGCCAGCAGTTTATCCGGCCCCAGCGAGCAGTACTTC	CASSLSGPSEQYF
TRBV6-1	-	few	TRBJ2-2	TGTGCCAGCAGTTACCTTGGACAGACGAACACCGGGGAGCTGTTTTTT	CASSYLGQTNTGELFF
TRBV28	-	few	TRBJ2-1	TGTGCCAGCAGTTTCCATGAGCAGTTCTTC	CASSFHEQFF
TRBV12-3/TRBV12-4	TRBD1	-	TRBJ1-1	TGTGCCAGCAGTCCCCCGACAGGGAACCCGAACACTGAAGCTTTCTTT	CASSPPTGNPNTEAFF
TRBV7-2	TRBD2	many	TRBJ2-1	TGTGCCAGCAGCCACCCCGGGACTAGCCCCTACAATGAGCAGTTCTTC	CASSHPGTSPYNEQFF
TRBV19	-	-	TRBJ1-3	TGTGCCAGTAAGGAGAGAGGACCGTCTGGAAACACCATATATTTT	CASKERGPSGNTIYF
TRBV10-3	-	-	TRBJ2-3	TGTGCCATCAGTGAGAACCCCGCTAGCACAGATACGCAGTATTTT	CAISENPASTDTQYF
TRBV25-1	-	-	TRBJ1-1	TGTGCCAGCAGTGCCTATGGGGGGACCAAAGCTTTCTTT	CASSAYGGTKAFF
TRBV7-4	TRBD2	-	TRBJ2-5	TGTGCCAGCAGCTCTGCTAGCGGGAACGAAGAGACCCAGTACTTC	CASSSASGNEETQYF
TRBV9	-	many	TRBJ1-6	TGTGCCAGCAGCGCCCGAAGGGGGGGCGGTAATTCACCCCTCCACTTT	CASSARRGGGNSPLHF
TRBV7-2	TRBD1	many	TRBJ2-7	TGTGCCAGCAGCTTAGCCCCTACAGGGGGCGGACAGTACTTC	CASSLAPTGGGQYF
TRBV7-6	TRBD1	many	TRBJ1-5	TGTGCCAGCAGCTCAGCAGGGACAGTCACTTGGGATCAGCCCCAGCATTTT	CASSSAGTVTWDQPQHF
TRBV20-1	TRBD2	-	TRBJ2-7	TGCAGTGCTATACCTACCAACGGACTAGCGAGAACCCACGAGCAGTACTTC	CSAIPTNGLARTHEQYF
TRBV28	TRBD1	many	TRBJ2-2	TGTGCCAGCAGTTTCTCAGATGGGACAGGCGTAGACACCGGGGAGCTGTTTTTT	CASSFSDGTGVDTGELFF
TRBV6-5	-	-	TRBJ2-3	TGTGCCAGCAGGGGAAGCGGGTGGAATTTTGGGATTTACACAGATACGCAGTATTTT	CASRGSGWNFGIYTDTQYF
TRBV27	-	few	TRBJ2-3	TGTGCCAGCAGTTCAGTCACAGATACGCAGTATTTT	CASSSVTDTQYF
TRBV5-1	-	few	TRBJ1-1	TGCGCCAGCAGCTTGGAGGAGGATTACACTGAAGCTTTCTTT	CASSLEEDYTEAFF
TRBV2	TRBD2	-	TRBJ2-7	TGTGCCAGCAGAGGGACTAGCGGGGAAGACTACGAGCAGTACTTC	CASRGTSGEDYEQYF
TRBV7-6	-	many	TRBJ1-1	TGTGCCAGCAGCCGCAGGGTCGACACTGAAGCTTTCTTT	CASSRRVDTEAFF
TRBV6-1	-	-	TRBJ2-1	TGTGCCAGCAGTTCACGGACGGAGAGCTCCTACAATGAGCAGTTCTTC	CASSSRTESSYNEQFF
TRBV4-1	TRBD1	-	TRBJ2-7	TGCGCCAGCAGCCAGGGACAGGGGGCAGTCTACGAGCAGTACTTC	CASSQGQGAVYEQYF
TRBV12-3/TRBV12-4	-	few	TRBJ1-4	TGTGCCAGCAGTCGTTTGATGTCAACTAATGAAAAACTGTTTTTT	CASSRLMSTNEKLFF
TRBV20-1	TRBD2	-	TRBJ2-1	TGCAGTGCTAGAGATCCGGGGGGGTCCTACAATGAGCAGTTCTTC	CSARDPGGSYNEQFF
TRBV27	-	-	TRBJ1-2	TGTGCCAGCAGTCCAACCCCTGGGGAAACCGCTCGGGGCTACACCTTC	CASSPTPGETARGYTF
TRBV2	-	-	TRBJ2-2	TGTGCCAGCAGGGAGGTGAACACCGGGGAGCTGTTTTTT	CASREVNTGELFF
TRBV27	TRBD1	few	TRBJ1-1	TGTGCCAGCAGTTTAGGGCCCTCCCCCGGGACAGCCAACACTGAAGCTTTCTTT	CASSLGPSPGTANTEAFF
TRBV20-1	TRBD2	-	TRBJ2-3	TGCAGTGCTACCCCTAGCGGGGGTCCCACAGATACGCAGTATTTT	CSATPSGGPTDTQYF
TRBV19	-	-	TRBJ1-1	TGTGCCAGTAGTATAGGAACACGGGCGAACACTGAAGCTTTCTTT	CASSIGTRANTEAFF
TRBV24-1	-	-	TRBJ2-1	TGTGCCACCAGTGATTTGTCCGGGAACAATGAGCAGTTCTTC	CATSDLSGNNEQFF
TRBV29-1	TRBD1	-	TRBJ2-2	TGCAGCGCCCGGACAGGAATTTCGGGGGAGCTGTTTTTT	CSARTGISGELFF
TRBV14	-	few	TRBJ2-3	TGTGCCAGCAGCCAAGCGGGTTTCCCAGATACGCAGTATTTT	CASSQAGFPDTQYF
TRBV25-1	TRBD2	-	TRBJ2-3	TGTGCCAGCGGGGGAGGAGCGGGGGGCACTAGCACAGATACGCAGTATTTT	CASGGGAGGTSTDTQYF
TRBV6-1	-	-	TRBJ1-5	TGTGCCAGCAGTGAAGCGCTTGGGAGGTTTCAGCCCCAGCATTTT	CASSEALGRFQPQHF
TRBV30	-	-	TRBJ2-2	TGTGCCTGGAGTCTGGTGGCGAACACCGGGGAGCTGTTTTTT	CAWSLVANTGELFF
TRBV6-2/TRBV6-3	-	many	TRBJ1-5	TGTGCCAGCAGTTACGGCGCACATCAGCCCCAGCATTTT	CASSYGAHQPQHF
TRBV7-9	-	few	TRBJ1-5	TGTGCCAGCAGCTTAGCGACAGCGGCGAGCAATCAGCCCCAGCATTTT	CASSLATAASNQPQHF
TRBV28	-	many	TRBJ2-3	TGTGCCAGCAGTTCCCAAGTGGCAGGGAGCGCAGATACGCAGTATTTT	CASSSQVAGSADTQYF
TRBV7-9	-	few	TRBJ2-1	TGTGCCAGCAAATCACTGGGGGACATCTCCTACAATGAGCAGTTCTTC	CASKSLGDISYNEQFF
TRBV28	-	few	TRBJ2-5	TGTGCCAGCCTAAGGACGGATACGGAGACCCAGTACTTC	CASLRTDTETQYF
TRBV27	-	-	TRBJ2-1	TGTGCCAGCAGCATCGGGGTACCTAATGAGCAGTTCTTC	CASSIGVPNEQFF
TRBV29-1	-	-	TRBJ1-1	TGCAGCGGGGGGGAGTGGAGGAACACTGAAGCTTTCTTT	CSGGEWRNTEAFF
TRBV6-5	TRBD1	-	TRBJ2-4	TGTGCCAGCAGCCCGGGACAGGGGAGAGGAAACATTCAGTACTTC	CASSPGQGRGNIQYF
TRBV7-9	-	-	TRBJ2-7	TGTGCCAGCAGTTTACTACCAGCGTCCTACGAGCAGTACTTC	CASSLLPASYEQYF
TRBV28	-	-	TRBJ2-1	TGTGCCAGCAGTTTTAGTTCTGAGCAGTTCTTC	CASSFSSEQFF
TRBV9	-	-	TRBJ2-7	TGTGCCAGCAGTGGGACCGGCGGGGTAGACGAGCAGTACTTC	CASSGTGGVDEQYF
TRBV7-9	TRBD1	many	TRBJ1-1	TGTGCCAGCAGCAATCTAGACAGGGAGAACACTGAAGCTTTCTTT	CASSNLDRENTEAFF
TRBV27	-	many	TRBJ2-2	TGTGCCAGCAGTTTACAGGGCGTCGGGGAGCTGTTTTTT	CASSLQGVGELFF